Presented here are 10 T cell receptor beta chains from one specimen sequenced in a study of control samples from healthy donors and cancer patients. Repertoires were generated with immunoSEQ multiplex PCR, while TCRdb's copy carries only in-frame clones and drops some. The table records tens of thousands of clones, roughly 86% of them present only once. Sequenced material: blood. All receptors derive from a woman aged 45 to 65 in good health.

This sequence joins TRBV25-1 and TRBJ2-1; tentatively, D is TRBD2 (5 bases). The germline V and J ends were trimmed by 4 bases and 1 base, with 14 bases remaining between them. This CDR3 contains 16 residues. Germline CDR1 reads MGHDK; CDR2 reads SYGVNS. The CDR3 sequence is CASSVHPRGSYNEQFF. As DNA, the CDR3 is TGTGCCAGCAGTGTCCATCCCCGGGGTTCCTACAATGAGCAGTTCTTC.

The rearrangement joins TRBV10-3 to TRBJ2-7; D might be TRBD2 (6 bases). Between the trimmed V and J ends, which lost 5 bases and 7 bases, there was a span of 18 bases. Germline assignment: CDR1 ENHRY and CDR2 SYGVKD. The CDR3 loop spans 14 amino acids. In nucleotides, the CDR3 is TGTGCCATCAGTTCGACTAGTGTTGGGCCAGAGCAGTACTTC. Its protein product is CAISSTSVGPEQYF.

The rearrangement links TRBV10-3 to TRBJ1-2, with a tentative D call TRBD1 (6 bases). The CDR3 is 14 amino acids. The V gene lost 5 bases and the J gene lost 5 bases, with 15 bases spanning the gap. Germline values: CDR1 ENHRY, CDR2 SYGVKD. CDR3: CAISSGDLRYGYTF. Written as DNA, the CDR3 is TGTGCCATCAGTTCAGGGGACTTACGATATGGCTACACCTTC.

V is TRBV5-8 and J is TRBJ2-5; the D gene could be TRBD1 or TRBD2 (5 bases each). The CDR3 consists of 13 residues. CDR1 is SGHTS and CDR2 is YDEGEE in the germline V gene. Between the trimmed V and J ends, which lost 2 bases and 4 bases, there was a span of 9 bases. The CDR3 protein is CASSFVRGETQYF. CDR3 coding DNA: TGTGCCAGCAGCTTTGTGAGGGGAGAGACCCAGTACTTC.

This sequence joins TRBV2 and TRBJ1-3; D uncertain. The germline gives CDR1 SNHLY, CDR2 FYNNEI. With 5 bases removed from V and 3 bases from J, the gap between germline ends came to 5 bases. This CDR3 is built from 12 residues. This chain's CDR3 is CASSRIGNTIYF. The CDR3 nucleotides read TGTGCCAGCAGTCGTATTGGAAACACCATATATTTT. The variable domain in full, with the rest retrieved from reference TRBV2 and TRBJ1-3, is EPEVTQTPSHQVTQMGQEVILRCVPISNHLYFYWYRQILGQKVEFLVSFYNNEISEKSEIFDDQFSVERPDGSNFTLKIRSTKLEDSAMYFCASSRIGNTIYFGEGSWLTVV.

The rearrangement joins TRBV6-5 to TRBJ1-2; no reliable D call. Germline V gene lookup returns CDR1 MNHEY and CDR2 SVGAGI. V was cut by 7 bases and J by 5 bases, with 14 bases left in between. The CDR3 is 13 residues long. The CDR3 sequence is CASTAGRTYGYTF. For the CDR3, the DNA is TGTGCCAGCACGGCAGGTCGTACTTATGGCTACACCTTC.

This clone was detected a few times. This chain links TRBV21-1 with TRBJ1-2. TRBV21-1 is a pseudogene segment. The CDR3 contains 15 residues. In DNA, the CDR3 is TGTGCCAGCAGCAAATGCGAGGGATATAACTATGGCTACACCTTC. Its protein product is CASSKCEGYNYGYTF.

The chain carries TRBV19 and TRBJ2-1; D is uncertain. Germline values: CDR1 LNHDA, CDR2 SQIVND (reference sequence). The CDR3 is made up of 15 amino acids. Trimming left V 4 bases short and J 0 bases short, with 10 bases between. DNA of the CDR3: TGTGCCAGTAGTAGGAGTGTTAGCTCCTACAATGAGCAGTTCTTC. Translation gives CASSRSVSSYNEQFF.

CDR3 in DNA: TGCGCCAGCAGCTTGGGAGCGGGGGATTACCAAGAGACCCAGTACTTC. Translated: CASSLGAGDYQETQYF. The V and J genes are TRBV5-1 and TRBJ2-5; 8 bases are a match to TRBD2. Per the germline V gene, CDR1 is SGHRS and CDR2 is YFSETQ. The CDR3 has 16 amino acids. After removal of 0 bases from V and 0 bases from J, the junction contained 4 bases not matched to a gene. The variable domain in full, with the rest retrieved from reference TRBV5-1 and TRBJ2-5, is KAGVTQTPRYLIKTRGQQVTLSCSPISGHRSVSWYQQTPGQGLQFLFEYFSETQRNKGNFPGRFSGRQFSNSRSEMNVSTLELGDSALYLCASSLGAGDYQETQYFGPGTRLLVL.

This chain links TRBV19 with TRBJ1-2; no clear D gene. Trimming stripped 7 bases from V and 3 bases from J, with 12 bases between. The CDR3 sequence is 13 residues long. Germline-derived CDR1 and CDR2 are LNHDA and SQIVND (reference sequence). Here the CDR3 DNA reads TGTGCCAGTACTGTAAGTAGGCACTATGGCTACACCTTC. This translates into CASTVSRHYGYTF.